Shown below are 3 T cell receptor beta chains from a single sample sequenced in a study of T cell changes during pregnancy in multiple sclerosis. Sequenced by immunoSEQ multiplex PCR; TCRdb stores in-frame clones only, minus some. The sample carries tens of thousands of clones, 90% recorded once. Material: CD4+ T cells from peripheral blood mononuclear cells, obtained in the second trimester of pregnancy. The receptors derive from a female donor with multiple sclerosis, enrolled in a pregnancy study.

CDR3 sequence (DNA): TGCGCCAGCACTACCCCGACTTCGCCCGCCGGGGAGCTGTTTTTT. It translates to CASTTPTSPAGELFF. This chain connects TRBV5-1 to TRBJ2-2; no clear D. V lost 6 bases to trimming and J lost 6 bases, with 18 bases between them. Germline assignment: CDR1 SGHRS and CDR2 YFSETQ. The CDR3 loop spans 15 amino acids.

V and J are TRBV7-2 and TRBJ2-7, with TRBD1 as a possible D gene (6 bases). V was shortened by 4 bases and J by 2 bases, with 15 bases between the two germline ends. The germline gives CDR1 SGHTA, CDR2 FQGNSA. The CDR3 is 15 amino acids. The CDR3, as DNA: TGTGCCAGCAGCTCTCAGGTGGGGGCAGCCTACGAGCAGTACTTC. The encoded protein is CASSSQVGAAYEQYF. Variable domain in full (rest from reference TRBV7-2 and TRBJ2-7): GAGVSQSPSNKVTEKGKDVELRCDPISGHTALYWYRQSLGQGLEFLIYFQGNSAPDKSGLPSDRFSAERTGGSVSTLTIQRTQQEDSAVYLCASSSQVGAAYEQYFGPGTRLTVT.

The V call is TRBV29-1, the J call TRBJ2-1; 7 bases are shared with TRBD1. The germline V gene encodes CDR1 SQVTM and CDR2 ANQGSEA. The CDR3 has 13 residues. V was pared by 6 bases and J by 8 bases, with 10 bases of the junction left unmatched. This CDR3 is CSVRDSLRDEQFF. CDR3 nucleotide sequence: TGCAGCGTCCGGGACAGCCTAAGAGATGAGCAGTTCTTC.